The clone carrying this TCR beta chain came up many times. The CDR3 goes on 3 residues after the read ends, and that part is filled in from the germline J gene. The data were taken from a study of T cell clonality in common variable immunodeficiency. TCRdb keeps only in-frame clones here, not all; method: immunoSEQ multiplex PCR. Recorded here are more than 35,000 clones, with no singletons, and the ten leading clones hold approximately 0.94%. The length of the CDR3 is 15 residues. The V end lost 2 bases, the J end lost 0 bases, and 11 bases lay between the germline ends. The chain has TRBV12-3 or TRBV12-4 and TRBJ2-7, with D maybe TRBD1 (5 bases). Sequenced input: peripheral blood mononuclear cells. The sequence derives from a person between 18 and 75 years old in good health. The sequenced CDR3 bases are TGTGCCAGCAGTTTAAAAGGGGCCCGCTCCTACGAG. The encoded protein is CASSLKGARSYE. The entire CDR3 protein reads CASSLKGARSYEQYF.